This T cell receptor beta chain was recovered during a study of glioma-infiltrating T cells after dendritic cell vaccination. In the study overall: Patients received autologous tumor lysate-pulsed dendritic cell vaccination between about 2003 and 2013.

Time point reported: after dendritic cell vaccination, including at tumor progression/relapse. The germline CDR1 and CDR2 sequences are GTSNPN and SVGIG (reference sequence). CDR3 length: 14 residues. Germline trimming cut 1 base from V and 7 bases from J; bases unmatched to any gene: 1. Only in-frame clones appear in the TCRdb table, and some are missing; sequencing was by immunoSEQ multiplex PCR. The sample shows 60,000 or so clones, about 89% of them seen only once. This receptor was taken from a human donor with glioblastoma. This chain links TRBV30 with TRBJ1-6, with 10 bases lining up with TRBD1. This sample comprised blood, obtained after dendritic cell vaccination. The CDR3 DNA reads TGTGCCTGGAGTGCGGGACAGGGGAATTCACCCCTCCACTTT. Amino acids: CAWSAGQGNSPLHF.